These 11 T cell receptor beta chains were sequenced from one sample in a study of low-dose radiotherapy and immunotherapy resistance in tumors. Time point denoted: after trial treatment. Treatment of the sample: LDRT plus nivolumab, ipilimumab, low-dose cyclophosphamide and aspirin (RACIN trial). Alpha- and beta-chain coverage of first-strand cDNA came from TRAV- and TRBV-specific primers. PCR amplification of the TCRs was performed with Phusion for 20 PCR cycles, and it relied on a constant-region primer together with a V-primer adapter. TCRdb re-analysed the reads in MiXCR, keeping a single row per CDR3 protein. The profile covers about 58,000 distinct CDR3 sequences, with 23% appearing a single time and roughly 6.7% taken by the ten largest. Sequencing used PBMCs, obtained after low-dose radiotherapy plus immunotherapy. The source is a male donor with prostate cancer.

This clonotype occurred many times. CDR3 sequence reads: CSVRGQEDNSPLHF. The CDR3 DNA reads TGCAGCGTGAGGGGACAGGAAGATAATTCACCCCTCCACTTT. This chain links TRBV29-1 with TRBJ1-6; 8 positions match TRBD1. CDR1 and CDR2 (germline): SQVTM, ANQGSEA. Germline trimming cut 6 bases from V and 5 bases from J; bases unmatched to any gene: 6. This CDR3 contains 14 residues. Filled out from reference TRBV29-1 and TRBJ1-6, the complete variable domain reads SAVISQKPSRDICQRGTSLTIQCQVDSQVTMMFWYRQQPGQSLTLIATANQGSEATYESGFVIDKFPISRPNLTFSTLTVSNMSPEDSSIYLCSVRGQEDNSPLHFGNGTRLTVT.

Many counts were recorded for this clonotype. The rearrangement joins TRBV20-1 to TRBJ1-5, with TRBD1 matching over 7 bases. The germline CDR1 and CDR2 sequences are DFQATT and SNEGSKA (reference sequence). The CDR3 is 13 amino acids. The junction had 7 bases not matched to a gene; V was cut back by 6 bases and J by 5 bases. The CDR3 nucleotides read TGCAGTGCCCAGGGGGTTGGAGATCAGCCCCAGCATTTT. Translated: CSAQGVGDQPQHF.

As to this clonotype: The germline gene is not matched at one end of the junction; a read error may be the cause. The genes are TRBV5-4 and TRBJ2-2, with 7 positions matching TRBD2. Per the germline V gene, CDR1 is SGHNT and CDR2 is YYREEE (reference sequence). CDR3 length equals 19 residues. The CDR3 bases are TGCGCCAGCAGCCACCCATCATGCGGGAGCCATCGAACACCGGGGAGCTGTTATTTT. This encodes CASSHPSCGSHRTPGSCYF.

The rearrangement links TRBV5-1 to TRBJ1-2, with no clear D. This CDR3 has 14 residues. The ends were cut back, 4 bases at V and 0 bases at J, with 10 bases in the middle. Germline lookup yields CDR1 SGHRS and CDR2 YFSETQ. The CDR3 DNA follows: TGCGCCAGCAGCAGAGTGATAGCTAACTATGGCTACACCTTC. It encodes CASSRVIANYGYTF.

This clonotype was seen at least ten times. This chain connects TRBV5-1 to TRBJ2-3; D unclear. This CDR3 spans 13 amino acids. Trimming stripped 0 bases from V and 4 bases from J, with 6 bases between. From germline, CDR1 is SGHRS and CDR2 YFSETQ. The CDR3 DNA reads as TGCGCCAGCAGCTTGGTGCCCTCAGATACGCAGTATTTT. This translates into CASSLVPSDTQYF.

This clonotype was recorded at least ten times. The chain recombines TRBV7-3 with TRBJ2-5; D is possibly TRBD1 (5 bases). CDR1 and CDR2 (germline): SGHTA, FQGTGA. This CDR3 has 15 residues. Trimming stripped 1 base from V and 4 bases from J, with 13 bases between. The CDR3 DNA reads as TGTGCCAGCAGCTTAAATGGCATCCAGGGAGAGACCCAGTACTTC. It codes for CASSLNGIQGETQYF.

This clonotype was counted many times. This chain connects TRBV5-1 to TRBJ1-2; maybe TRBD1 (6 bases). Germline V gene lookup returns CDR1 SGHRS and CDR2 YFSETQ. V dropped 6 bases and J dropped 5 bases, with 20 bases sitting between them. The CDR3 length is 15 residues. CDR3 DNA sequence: TGCGCCAGCACCCCCCGGTCGTCAGGGGCGTATGGCTACACCTTC. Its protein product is CASTPRSSGAYGYTF.

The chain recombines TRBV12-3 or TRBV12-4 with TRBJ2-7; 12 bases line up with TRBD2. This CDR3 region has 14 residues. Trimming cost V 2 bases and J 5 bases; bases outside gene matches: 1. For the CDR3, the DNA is TGTGCCAGCAGTTTACTAGCGGGGGGGAACGAGCAGTACTTC. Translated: CASSLLAGGNEQYF.

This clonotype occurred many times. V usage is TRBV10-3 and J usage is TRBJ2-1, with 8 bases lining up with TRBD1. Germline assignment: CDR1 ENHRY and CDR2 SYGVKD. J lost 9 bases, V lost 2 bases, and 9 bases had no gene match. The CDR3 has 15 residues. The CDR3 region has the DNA TGTGCCATCAGTGAGCAGACAGGGGCAGGCGGTGAGCAGTTCTTC. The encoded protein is CAISEQTGAGGEQFF.

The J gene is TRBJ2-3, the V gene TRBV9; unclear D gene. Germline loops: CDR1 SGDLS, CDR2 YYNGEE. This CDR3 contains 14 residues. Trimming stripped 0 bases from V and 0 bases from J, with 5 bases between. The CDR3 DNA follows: TGTGCCAGCAGCGTAGATGGCAGCACAGATACGCAGTATTTT. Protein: CASSVDGSTDTQYF.

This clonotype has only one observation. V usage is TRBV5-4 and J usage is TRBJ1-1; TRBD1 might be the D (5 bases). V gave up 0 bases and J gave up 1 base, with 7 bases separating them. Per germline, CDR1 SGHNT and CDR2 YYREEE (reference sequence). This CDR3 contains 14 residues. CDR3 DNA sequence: TGTGCCAGCAGCTTGGGAGGGGAGAACACTGAAGCTTTCTTT. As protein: CASSLGGENTEAFF. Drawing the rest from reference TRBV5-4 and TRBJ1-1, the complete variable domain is ETGVTQSPTHLIKTRGQQVTLRCSSQSGHNTVSWYQQALGQGPQFIFQYYREEENGRGNFPPRFSGLQFPNYSSELNVNALELDDSALYLCASSLGGENTEAFFGQGTRLTVV.